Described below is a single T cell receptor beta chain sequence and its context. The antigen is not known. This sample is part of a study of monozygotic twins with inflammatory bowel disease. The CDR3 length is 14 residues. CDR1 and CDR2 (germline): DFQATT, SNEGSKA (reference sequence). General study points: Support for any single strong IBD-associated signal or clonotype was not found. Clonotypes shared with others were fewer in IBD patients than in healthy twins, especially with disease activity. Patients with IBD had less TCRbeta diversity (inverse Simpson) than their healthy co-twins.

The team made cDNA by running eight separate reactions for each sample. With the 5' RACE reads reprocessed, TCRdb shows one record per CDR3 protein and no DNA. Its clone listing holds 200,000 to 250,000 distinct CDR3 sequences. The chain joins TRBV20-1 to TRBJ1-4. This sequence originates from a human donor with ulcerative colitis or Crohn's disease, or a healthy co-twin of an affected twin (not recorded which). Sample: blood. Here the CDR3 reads CSARREGRDEKLFF.